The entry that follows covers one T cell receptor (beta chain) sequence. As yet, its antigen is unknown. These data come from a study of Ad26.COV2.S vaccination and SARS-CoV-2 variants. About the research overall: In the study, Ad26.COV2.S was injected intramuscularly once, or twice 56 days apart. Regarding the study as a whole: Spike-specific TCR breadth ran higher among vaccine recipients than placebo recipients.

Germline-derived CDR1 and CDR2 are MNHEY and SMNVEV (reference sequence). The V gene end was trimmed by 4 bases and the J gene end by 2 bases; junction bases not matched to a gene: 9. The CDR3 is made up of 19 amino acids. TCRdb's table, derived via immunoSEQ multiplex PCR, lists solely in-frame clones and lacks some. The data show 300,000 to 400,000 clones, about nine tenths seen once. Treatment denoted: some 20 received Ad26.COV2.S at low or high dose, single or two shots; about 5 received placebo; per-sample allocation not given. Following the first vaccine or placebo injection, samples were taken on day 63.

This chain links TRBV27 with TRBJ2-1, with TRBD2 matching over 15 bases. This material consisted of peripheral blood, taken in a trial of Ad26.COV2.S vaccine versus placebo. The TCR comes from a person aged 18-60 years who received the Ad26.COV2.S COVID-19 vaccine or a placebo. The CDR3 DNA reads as TGTGCCAGCAGTTCCTTGGGACTAGCGGGGGGCTCCCCCTACAATGAGCAGTTCTTC. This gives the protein CASSSLGLAGGSPYNEQFF.